This T cell receptor (beta chain) was identified during a study of blood T cell repertoires in COVID-19. The germline gives CDR1 MNHEY, CDR2 SMNVEV (reference sequence). The CDR3 loop spans 18 amino acids. V shed 4 bases, J shed 8 bases, and the junction held 18 bases outside the gene matches. The method was immunoSEQ multiplex PCR; TCRdb's version includes in-frame clones alone and lacks a portion of them. The data contain around 210,000 clones, around 80% of them singletons. This receptor was obtained from a woman older than 75 with COVID-19, enrolled during active disease. The chain links TRBV27 to TRBJ2-1; TRBD2 aligns across 9 bases. Specimen: peripheral blood. CDR3 coding DNA: TGTGCCAGCAGTTCCCCCGGCCTCGGCGGTAGCGGGAGTTATGAGCAGTTCTTC. As protein: CASSSPGLGGSGSYEQFF.